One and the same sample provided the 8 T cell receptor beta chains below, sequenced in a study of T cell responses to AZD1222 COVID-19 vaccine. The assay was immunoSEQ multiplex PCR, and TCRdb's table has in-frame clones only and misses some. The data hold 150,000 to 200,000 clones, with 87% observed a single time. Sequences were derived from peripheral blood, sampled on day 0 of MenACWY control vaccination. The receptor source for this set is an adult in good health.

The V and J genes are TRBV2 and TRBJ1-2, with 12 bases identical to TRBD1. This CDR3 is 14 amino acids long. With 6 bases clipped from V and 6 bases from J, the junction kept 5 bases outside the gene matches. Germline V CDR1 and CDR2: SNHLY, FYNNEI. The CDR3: CASRAGQGADGYTF. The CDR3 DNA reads TGTGCCAGCAGAGCGGGACAGGGGGCTGATGGCTACACCTTC.

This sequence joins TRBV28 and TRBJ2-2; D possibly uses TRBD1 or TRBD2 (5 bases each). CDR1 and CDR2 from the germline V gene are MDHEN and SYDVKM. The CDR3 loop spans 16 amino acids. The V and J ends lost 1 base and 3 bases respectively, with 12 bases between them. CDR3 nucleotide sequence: TGTGCCAGCAGTTTATTGACTTTGGGGGACACCGGGGAGCTGTTTTTT. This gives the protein CASSLLTLGDTGELFF.

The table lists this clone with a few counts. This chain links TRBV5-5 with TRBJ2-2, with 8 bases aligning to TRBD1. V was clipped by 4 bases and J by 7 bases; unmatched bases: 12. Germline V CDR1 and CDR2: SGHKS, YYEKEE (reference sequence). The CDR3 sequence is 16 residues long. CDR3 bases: TGTGCCAGCAGCCCCACTGACAGGGGATGGAGCGGGGAGCTGTTTTTT. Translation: CASSPTDRGWSGELFF.

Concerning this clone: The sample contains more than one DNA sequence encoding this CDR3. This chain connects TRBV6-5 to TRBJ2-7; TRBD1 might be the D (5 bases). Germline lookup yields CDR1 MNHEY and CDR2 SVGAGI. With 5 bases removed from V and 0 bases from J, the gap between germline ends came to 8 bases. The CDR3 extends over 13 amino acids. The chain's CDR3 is CASSRQSSYEQYF. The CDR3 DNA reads TGTGCCAGCAGTCGACAGAGCTCCTACGAGCAGTACTTC.

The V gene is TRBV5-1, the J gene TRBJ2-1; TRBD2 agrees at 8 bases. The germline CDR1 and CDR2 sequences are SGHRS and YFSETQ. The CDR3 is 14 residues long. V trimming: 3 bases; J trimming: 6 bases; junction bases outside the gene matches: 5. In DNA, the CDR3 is TGCGCCAGCAGCTCTCTAGCGGGCGTCAATGAGCAGTTCTTC. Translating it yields CASSSLAGVNEQFF.

CDR3 bases: TGCACCAGCAGCCAACCTGAGCCCACTGAAGCTTTCTTT. As protein: CTSSQPEPTEAFF. This chain joins TRBV1 and TRBJ1-1. TRBV1 is given as a pseudogene. The CDR3 extends over 13 amino acids.

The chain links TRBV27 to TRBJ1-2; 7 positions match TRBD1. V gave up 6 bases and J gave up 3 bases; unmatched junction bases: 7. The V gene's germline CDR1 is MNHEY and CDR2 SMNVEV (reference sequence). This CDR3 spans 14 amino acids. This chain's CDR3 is CASRPTGNDYGYTF. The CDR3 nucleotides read TGTGCCAGCAGACCGACAGGGAACGACTATGGCTACACCTTC.

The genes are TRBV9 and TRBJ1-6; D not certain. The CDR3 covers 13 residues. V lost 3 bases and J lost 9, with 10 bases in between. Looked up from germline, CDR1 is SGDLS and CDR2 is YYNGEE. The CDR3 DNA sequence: TGTGCCAGCAGCGCTGGGATCGGTTCACCCCTCCACTTT. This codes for CASSAGIGSPLHF.